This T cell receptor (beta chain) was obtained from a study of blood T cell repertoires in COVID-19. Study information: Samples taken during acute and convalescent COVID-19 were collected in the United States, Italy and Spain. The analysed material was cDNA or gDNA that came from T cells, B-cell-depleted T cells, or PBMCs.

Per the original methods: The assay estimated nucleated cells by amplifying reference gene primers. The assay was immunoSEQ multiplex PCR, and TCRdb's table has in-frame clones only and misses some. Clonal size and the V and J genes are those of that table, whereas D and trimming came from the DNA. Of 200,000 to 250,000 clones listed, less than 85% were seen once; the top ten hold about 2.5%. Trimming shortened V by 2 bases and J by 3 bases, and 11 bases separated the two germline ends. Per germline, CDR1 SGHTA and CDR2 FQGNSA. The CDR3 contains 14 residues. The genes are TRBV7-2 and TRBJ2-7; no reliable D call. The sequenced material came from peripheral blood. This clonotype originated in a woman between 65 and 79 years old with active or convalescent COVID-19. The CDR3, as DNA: TGTGCCAGCAGCTTACGAAGAGAGCTCTACGAGCAGTACTTC. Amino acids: CASSLRRELYEQYF. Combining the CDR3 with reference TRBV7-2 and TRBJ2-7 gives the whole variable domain GAGVSQSPSNKVTEKGKDVELRCDPISGHTALYWYRQSLGQGLEFLIYFQGNSAPDKSGLPSDRFSAERTGGSVSTLTIQRTQQEDSAVYLCASSLRRELYEQYFGPGTRLTVT.